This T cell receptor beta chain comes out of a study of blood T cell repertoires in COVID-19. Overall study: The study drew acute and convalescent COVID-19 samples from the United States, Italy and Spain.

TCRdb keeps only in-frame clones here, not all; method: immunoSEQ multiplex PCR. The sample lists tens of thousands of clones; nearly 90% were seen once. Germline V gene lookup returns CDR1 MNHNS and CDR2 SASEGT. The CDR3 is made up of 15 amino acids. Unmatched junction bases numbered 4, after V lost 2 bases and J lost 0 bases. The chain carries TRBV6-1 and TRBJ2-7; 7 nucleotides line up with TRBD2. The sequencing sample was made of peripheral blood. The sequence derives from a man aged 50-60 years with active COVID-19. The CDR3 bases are TGTGCCAGCAGTGAAAGGGAGGGTAGCTCCTACGAGCAGTACTTC. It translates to CASSEREGSSYEQYF.